These 27 T cell receptor beta chains came from one sample sequenced in a study of blood T cell repertoires in COVID-19. Clones were read by immunoSEQ multiplex PCR, and TCRdb kept only the in-frame ones, dropping some. The data contain 260,000 or so clones, roughly four fifths of them seen just once; the ten biggest clones take up roughly 8%. Sequencing was done on a sample of peripheral blood. All receptors derive from an elderly woman with COVID-19, enrolled during active disease.

In DNA, the CDR3 is TGCAGTGCCGAGGAGAGCACTGAAGCTTTCTTT. Amino acids: CSAEESTEAFF. The chain recombines TRBV20-1 with TRBJ1-1, with no clear D. Per the germline V gene, CDR1 is DFQATT and CDR2 is SNEGSKA (reference sequence). The V end was cut by 6 bases, the J end by 4 bases, with 9 bases between. The CDR3 consists of 11 residues.

The count of this clone is one. This CDR3 is also generated by other DNA sequences in the sample. The chain carries TRBV5-6 and TRBJ1-1, with D tentatively TRBD1 (6 bases). V lost 2 bases, J lost 8 bases, and 7 bases lay in between. Germline lookup yields CDR1 SGHDT and CDR2 YYEEEE. The CDR3 has 11 residues. The CDR3 DNA follows: TGTGCCAGCAGCTTAGACAGGGAAGCTTTCTTT. This sequence encodes CASSLDREAFF. Looking up the rest from reference TRBV5-6 and TRBJ1-1 gives the full variable domain: DAGVTQSPTHLIKTRGQQVTLRCSPKSGHDTVSWYQQALGQGPQFIFQYYEEEERQRGNFPDRFSGHQFPNYSSELNVNALLLGDSALYLCASSLDREAFFGQGTRLTVV.

On this clone: One end of the junction fails to match germline, which may point to a read error. Other nucleotide sequences from this sample produce the same CDR3. The chain couples TRBV4-3 to TRBJ2-7; 8 nucleotides line up with TRBD1. This CDR3 region has 14 residues. Germline V gene data show CDR1 as LGHNA and CDR2 as YSLEER. In DNA, the CDR3 is TGCGCCAGCAGCCAAGGGCCAGGGGGCTACGAGCAATACTTC. Amino acids: CASSQGPGGYEQYF.

V and J are TRBV16 and TRBJ1-5, with D perhaps matching TRBD1 (5 bases). CDR3 size: 15 residues. The germline CDR1 and CDR2 sequences are KGHSY and FQNENV. The ends were cut back, 4 bases at V and 4 bases at J, with 14 bases in the middle. The CDR3 nucleotides read TGTGCCAGCAGCCCTGGGGAGGGGACGAATCAGCCCCAGCATTTT. Protein product: CASSPGEGTNQPQHF. The full variable domain, in which reference TRBV16 and TRBJ1-5 provide the parts outside the CDR3, is GEEVAQTPKHLVRGEGQKAKLYCAPIKGHSYVFWYQQVLKNEFKFLISFQNENVFDETGMPKERFSAKCLPNSPCSLEIQATKLEDSAVYFCASSPGEGTNQPQHFGDGTRLSIL.

V and J are TRBV12-3 or TRBV12-4 and TRBJ2-2, with TRBD2 as a possible D gene (6 bases). The CDR3 totals 13 residues. The germline V and J ends were trimmed by 10 bases and 2 bases, with 11 bases remaining between them. The CDR3 bases are TGTGCCACCCGGGAGTTAAACACCGGGGAGCTGTTTTTT. Amino acid sequence: CATRELNTGELFF.

J is TRBJ2-3 and V is TRBV4-1; no reliable D call. The ends were cut back, 0 bases at V and 5 bases at J, with 9 bases in the middle. The CDR3 consists of 14 residues. Germline V gives CDR1 MGHRA, CDR2 YSYEKL. CDR3 amino acids: CASSQERAIDTQYF. The CDR3 DNA follows: TGCGCCAGCAGCCAAGAACGAGCGATAGATACGCAGTATTTT.

This clone appeared a few times. The gene calls are TRBV30 and TRBJ1-3; D is unclear. Trimming removed 0 bases from V and 7 bases from J, with 7 bases in between. This CDR3 region has 12 residues. Germline V gives CDR1 GTSNPN, CDR2 SVGIG (reference sequence). The CDR3 protein is CAWSVGTNTIYF. In nucleotides, the CDR3 is TGTGCCTGGAGTGTTGGCACCAACACCATATATTTT.

The chain uses TRBV6-5 and TRBJ1-5; 12 bases are a match to TRBD1. The CDR3 contains 15 residues. Germline V gene lookup returns CDR1 MNHEY and CDR2 SVGAGI. J lost 5 bases, V lost 8 bases, and 7 bases had no gene match. CDR3 protein: CASRGQGARDQPQHF. The CDR3 DNA is TGTGCCAGCCGGGGACAGGGGGCGAGGGATCAGCCCCAGCATTTT.

This rearrangement joins TRBV19 to TRBJ2-3; 11 bases are a match to TRBD2. Unmatched junction bases numbered 2, after V lost 6 bases and J lost 3 bases. The CDR3 is made up of 14 amino acids. The germline V gene encodes CDR1 LNHDA and CDR2 SQIVND (reference sequence). As DNA, the CDR3 is TGTGCCAGTAGCCGGACTAGCGGGACAGATACGCAGTATTTT. Translation gives CASSRTSGTDTQYF.

The genes are TRBV5-1 and TRBJ1-5; D ambiguous. Germline CDR1 and CDR2: SGHRS and YFSETQ. The CDR3 extends over 14 amino acids. Deletions cut 2 bases from V and 2 bases from J, with 8 bases between. CDR3 loop: CASSFLGGNQPQHF. CDR3 in DNA: TGCGCCAGCAGCTTTCTCGGAGGCAATCAGCCCCAGCATTTT.

This sequence joins TRBV18 and TRBJ2-7; 9 bases fit TRBD2. V gave up 3 bases and J gave up 6 bases; unmatched junction bases: 6. Germline V CDR1 and CDR2: KGHSH, LQKENI. There are 14 residues in the CDR3. The CDR3 DNA sequence: TGTGCCAGCTCACCTCTTGGGACTAGCATCGAGCAGTACTTC. Amino acids: CASSPLGTSIEQYF.

The chain uses TRBV2 and TRBJ2-1; 7 bases are shared with TRBD1. The trim removed 6 bases at V and 6 bases at J, leaving 8 bases unmatched. This CDR3 is built from 14 residues. Germline V gene data show CDR1 as SNHLY and CDR2 as FYNNEI. CDR3: CASSGRQGSNEQFF. The CDR3 DNA is TGTGCCAGCAGCGGTCGACAGGGATCCAATGAGCAGTTCTTC.

The rearrangement uses TRBV2 and TRBJ1-2, with D uncertain. This CDR3 is 12 amino acids long. Trimming cost V 8 bases and J 2 bases, with 9 bases left between them. CDR1 and CDR2 from the germline V gene are SNHLY and FYNNEI. CDR3 region: CASAEDNYGYTF. The CDR3, as DNA: TGTGCCAGCGCGGAAGACAACTATGGCTACACCTTC.

The CDR3 region is CASSQEGANQETQYF. In DNA, the CDR3 is TGTGCCAGCAGCCAAGAGGGAGCGAACCAAGAGACCCAGTACTTC. The rearrangement joins TRBV4-2 to TRBJ2-5; D might be TRBD2 (5 bases). Germline values: CDR1 LGHNA, CDR2 YNFKEQ. Trimming shortened V by 0 bases and J by 0 bases, and 8 bases separated the two germline ends. The CDR3 length is 15 residues.

The chain carries TRBV7-3 and TRBJ2-5; 16 nucleotides align to TRBD2. From germline, CDR1 is SGHTA and CDR2 FQGTGA. With 6 bases clipped from V and 4 bases from J, the junction kept 2 bases outside the gene matches. This CDR3 has 15 residues. The CDR3 sequence: CASSGTSGRGETQYF. CDR3 in DNA: TGTGCCAGCAGTGGGACTAGCGGGAGGGGAGAGACCCAGTACTTC.

For the CDR3, the DNA is TGTGCCACCAGCAGAGCTTTCGGCGGGAGGGGTATCGGGGAGCTGTTTTTT. Its translation: CATSRAFGGRGIGELFF. The gene calls are TRBV15 and TRBJ2-2; 9 bases match TRBD2. The junction had 10 bases not matched to a gene; V was cut back by 1 base and J by 7 bases. This CDR3 has 17 amino acids. Germline V gene lookup returns CDR1 LNHNV and CDR2 YYDKDF (reference sequence).

The chain joins TRBV9 to TRBJ2-3, with a weak D call TRBD1 (5 bases). CDR1 SGDLS and CDR2 YYNGEE come from the germline V gene. This CDR3 has 20 amino acids. Trimming took 4 bases from V and 0 from J, leaving 27 bases between them. The CDR3 region is CASSPIGGARAARSTDTQYF. CDR3 in DNA: TGTGCCAGCAGCCCCATTGGTGGGGCTAGGGCCGCTCGAAGCACAGATACGCAGTATTTT.

The rearrangement links TRBV21-1 to TRBJ2-1; TRBD1 is taken as the D call from the table, unchecked against the DNA. TRBV21-1 has pseudogene status. The CDR3 spans 15 residues. The CDR3 DNA reads as TGTGCCAGCCCCCAGGGCGGCCTAACATACAATGAGCAGTTCTTC. It is translated as CASPQGGLTYNEQFF.

This rearrangement joins TRBV7-8 to TRBJ1-4, with D perhaps TRBD1 (5 bases). Germline CDR1 reads SGHVS; CDR2 reads FQNEAQ. Trimming took 6 bases from V and 10 from J, leaving 15 bases between them. The CDR3 is 13 amino acids. The CDR3 sequence is CASRLREVGKLFF. The CDR3 nucleotides are TGTGCCAGCAGACTCAGGGAGGTCGGAAAACTGTTTTTT.

This clone came up once. J is TRBJ1-6 and V is TRBV7-9, with 8 bases fitting TRBD1. The germline V gene has CDR1 SEHNR and CDR2 FQNEAQ (reference sequence). The CDR3 consists of 14 residues. J lost 7 bases, V lost 7 bases, and 6 bases had no gene match. The CDR3: CASISDRVNSPLHF. The CDR3 region has the DNA TGTGCCAGCATCTCGGACAGGGTAAATTCACCCCTCCACTTT.

The sample holds a few counts of this clone. The gene calls are TRBV30 and TRBJ1-5, with 8 bases matching TRBD1. Germline CDR1 is GTSNPN and CDR2 is SVGIG (reference sequence). V gave up 2 bases and J gave up 2 bases; unmatched junction bases: 5. This CDR3 spans 15 amino acids. In DNA form, the CDR3 reads TGTGCCTGGAGTTTCGGACAGGGAGGCAATCAGCCCCAGCATTTT. Translation gives CAWSFGQGGNQPQHF.

The genes are TRBV5-1 and TRBJ2-6; TRBD1 agrees at 7 bases. Germline values: CDR1 SGHRS, CDR2 YFSETQ. CDR3 size: 18 residues. Trimming at V came to 4 bases and at J to 0 bases, leaving 10 bases not matched to a gene. The CDR3 coding sequence is TGCGCCAGCAGCCTCACAGGGGTGCCTCCCTCTGGGGCCAACGTCCTGACTTTC. Translated: CASSLTGVPPSGANVLTF. The full variable domain, in which reference TRBV5-1 and TRBJ2-6 provide the parts outside the CDR3, is KAGVTQTPRYLIKTRGQQVTLSCSPISGHRSVSWYQQTPGQGLQFLFEYFSETQRNKGNFPGRFSGRQFSNSRSEMNVSTLELGDSALYLCASSLTGVPPSGANVLTFGAGSRLTVL.

This chain links TRBV28 with TRBJ1-2, with D hard to call. The CDR3 covers 14 residues. V shed 2 bases and J shed 8 bases, with 15 bases lying between them. The germline gives CDR1 MDHEN, CDR2 SYDVKM. DNA for the CDR3: TGTGCCAGCAGTTTAAATGAGGGAAGAGGCGGCTACACCTTC. Residues: CASSLNEGRGGYTF.

The rearrangement links TRBV27 to TRBJ2-3, with D perhaps matching TRBD1 (5 bases). Between the trimmed V and J ends, which lost 4 bases and 2 bases, there was a span of 13 bases. This CDR3 has 15 amino acids. Germline values: CDR1 MNHEY, CDR2 SMNVEV (reference sequence). The CDR3 sequence: CASSSTGFATDTQYF. The CDR3 nucleotides read TGTGCCAGCAGTTCTACAGGCTTTGCCACAGATACGCAGTATTTT.

To note about this clone: Other DNA sequences within the sample encode an identical CDR3. This chain connects TRBV5-1 to TRBJ2-6, with D possibly matching TRBD2 (5 bases). Trimming stripped 4 bases from V and 0 bases from J, with 8 bases between. This CDR3 comprises 15 residues. Per the germline V gene, CDR1 is SGHRS and CDR2 is YFSETQ. Written as DNA, the CDR3 is TGCGCCAGCAGCGGAGGCAACTCTGGGGCCAACGTCCTGACTTTC. Its protein product is CASSGGNSGANVLTF.

The V and J genes are TRBV30 and TRBJ1-2; the match to TRBD1 covers 8 bases. The CDR3 sequence is 15 residues long. Per germline, CDR1 GTSNPN and CDR2 SVGIG (reference sequence). The V and J ends lost 3 bases and 4 bases, in that order; junction bases with no gene match: 10. This chain's CDR3 is CAWSGRGTGGYGYTF. The CDR3 DNA reads TGTGCCTGGAGCGGACGGGGGACAGGTGGCTATGGCTACACCTTC.

The V call is TRBV4-1, the J call TRBJ1-4, with D hard to call. Trimming left V 0 bases short and J 11 bases short, with 10 bases between. In germline, CDR1 is MGHRA, CDR2 YSYEKL. This CDR3 spans 13 amino acids. The CDR3 DNA reads as TGCGCCAGCAGCCAAGATCGCGTACCGAAACTGTTTTTT. It is translated as CASSQDRVPKLFF.